This section outlines one T cell receptor beta chain sequence together with its context. TCRdb keeps only in-frame clones here, not all; method: immunoSEQ multiplex PCR. The sample has about 79,000 clones; 93% are singletons. These data are taken from a study of cytomegalovirus exposure and HLA in healthy donors. CDR3 length: 11 amino acids. V gave up 0 bases and J gave up 7 bases, with 6 bases separating them. Germline V gene sequence: CDR1 DFQATT, CDR2 SNEGSKA (reference sequence). Sequencing was done on a sample of PBMCs. The TCR was taken from a woman aged 25 to 45 in good health and CMV-seronegative. This chain uses TRBV20-1 with TRBJ1-2; D is ambiguous. CDR3 in DNA: TGCAGTGCTAGAGAGGTCGGTGGCTACACCTTC. Translating gives CSAREVGGYTF.